These 11 T cell receptor beta chains were sequenced from one sample in a study of shared clonotypes between healthy human individuals. CD45RO-negative cells were positively selected for CCR7, leaving out terminally differentiated effector memory CD45RA+ cells. This table comes from immunoSEQ multiplex PCR, and its TCRdb copy is limited to in-frame clones, with some not included. This table holds about 2.1 million clones, roughly 93% found once. The sequenced sample was naive CD8+ T cells from PBMCs. The origin of the receptors is a man between 18 and 29 years old in good health. Some clones in this sample may be carry-over from other donors' samples.

This sequence joins TRBV20-1 and TRBJ2-1, with D maybe TRBD1 (5 bases). The CDR3 has 11 amino acids. The ends were cut back, 6 bases at V and 6 bases at J, with 9 bases in the middle. Germline V lookup: CDR1 DFQATT, CDR2 SNEGSKA (reference sequence). The CDR3 DNA is TGCAGTGCCCCCAGGGCCAATGAGCAGTTCTTC. Its protein is CSAPRANEQFF.

The chain couples TRBV10-1 to TRBJ2-3; 11 bases are a match to TRBD1. This CDR3 is built from 17 residues. After removal of 0 bases from V and 2 bases from J, the junction contained 4 bases not matched to a gene. CDR1 WNHNN and CDR2 SYGVQD come from the germline V gene (reference sequence). DNA for the CDR3: TGCGCCAGCAGTGAGTCCGGGGACAGGGGGTTCACAGATACGCAGTATTTT. As protein: CASSESGDRGFTDTQYF.

This chain connects TRBV5-1 to TRBJ1-5, with 8 positions matching TRBD1. Losses at the gene ends were 3 bases for V and 3 bases for J; bases not matched to a gene: 11. Germline assignment: CDR1 SGHRS and CDR2 YFSETQ. The CDR3 covers 17 residues. The CDR3 reads CASSSNPGTGFNQPQHF. CDR3 nucleotides: TGCGCCAGCAGCTCCAACCCCGGGACAGGTTTCAATCAGCCCCAGCATTTT.

The V call is TRBV5-6, the J call TRBJ2-1; 9 nucleotides align to TRBD2. CDR1 and CDR2 from the germline V gene are SGHDT and YYEEEE. CDR3 length equals 15 residues. The trim removed 1 base at V and 5 bases at J, leaving 4 bases unmatched. CDR3 loop: CASSLLSGGNNEQFF. The CDR3 DNA follows: TGTGCCAGCAGCTTGTTAAGCGGGGGGAACAATGAGCAGTTCTTC. The full variable domain, in which reference TRBV5-6 and TRBJ2-1 provide the parts outside the CDR3, is DAGVTQSPTHLIKTRGQQVTLRCSPKSGHDTVSWYQQALGQGPQFIFQYYEEEERQRGNFPDRFSGHQFPNYSSELNVNALLLGDSALYLCASSLLSGGNNEQFFGPGTRLTVL.

The rearrangement uses TRBV9 and TRBJ1-1, with D unresolved. There are 14 residues in the CDR3. Germline V lookup: CDR1 SGDLS, CDR2 YYNGEE. The V and J ends lost 0 bases and 6 bases respectively, with 12 bases between them. The CDR3 reads CASSVGPTTSEAFF. The CDR3 DNA sequence: TGTGCCAGCAGCGTAGGACCTACAACCTCTGAAGCTTTCTTT.

The chain employs TRBV19 and TRBJ1-4, with D possibly matching TRBD1 (5 bases). Germline values: CDR1 LNHDA, CDR2 SQIVND (reference sequence). V lost 7 bases, J lost 2 bases, and 11 bases lay in between. The CDR3 loop spans 14 amino acids. The CDR3, as DNA: TGTGCCAGTACCCAAGGGGTCACTAATGAAAAACTGTTTTTT. Residues: CASTQGVTNEKLFF.

On this clone: Additional DNA sequences in this sample encode the identical CDR3. This chain joins TRBV28 and TRBJ2-5; 8 bases are a match to TRBD2. This CDR3 has 15 residues. V lost 3 bases, J lost 4 bases, and 7 bases stayed unmatched. Germline V gives CDR1 MDHEN, CDR2 SYDVKM. The CDR3: CASSFPPGGGETQYF. The CDR3 coding sequence is TGTGCCAGCAGTTTCCCACCGGGGGGGGGAGAGACCCAGTACTTC. Using reference TRBV28 and TRBJ2-5 for the parts outside the CDR3, the full variable domain is DVKVTQSSRYLVKRTGEKVFLECVQDMDHENMFWYRQDPGLGLRLIYFSYDVKMKEKGDIPEGYSVSREKKERFSLILESASTNQTSMYLCASSFPPGGGETQYFGPGTRLLVL.

The chain couples TRBV5-6 to TRBJ2-1; D unclear. V was shortened by 2 bases and J by 8 bases, with 5 bases between the two germline ends. The CDR3 length is 11 residues. The germline gives CDR1 SGHDT, CDR2 YYEEEE. The CDR3 sequence: CASSFVDEQFF. In DNA form, the CDR3 reads TGTGCCAGCAGCTTCGTCGATGAGCAGTTCTTC. The entire variable domain, with the rest obtained from reference TRBV5-6 and TRBJ2-1, is as follows: DAGVTQSPTHLIKTRGQQVTLRCSPKSGHDTVSWYQQALGQGPQFIFQYYEEEERQRGNFPDRFSGHQFPNYSSELNVNALLLGDSALYLCASSFVDEQFFGPGTRLTVL.

J is TRBJ1-1 and V is TRBV7-9, with a tentative D call TRBD1 (5 bases). Per germline, CDR1 SEHNR and CDR2 FQNEAQ (reference sequence). The CDR3 consists of 14 residues. V lost 5 bases, J lost 1 base, and 11 bases lay in between. CDR3 nucleotides: TGTGCCAGCAGCCAGCGGGGCGGGAACACTGAAGCTTTCTTT. Protein: CASSQRGGNTEAFF. Together with reference TRBV7-9 and TRBJ1-1, the CDR3 gives the full variable domain: DTGVSQNPRHKITKRGQNVTFRCDPISEHNRLYWYRQTLGQGPEFLTYFQNEAQLEKSRLLSDRFSAERPKGSFSTLEIQRTEQGDSAMYLCASSQRGGNTEAFFGQGTRLTVV.

This clone was seen just once. The gene calls are TRBV21-1 and TRBJ2-7; the DNA was not used to check the table's D call, TRBD2. TRBV21-1 has pseudogene status. The CDR3 sequence is 17 residues long. This CDR3 reads CASSTLGTTCLWYEQYF. CDR3 bases: TGTGCCAGCAGCACCTTGGGGACTACCTGTCTATGGTACGAGCAGTACTTC.

The rearrangement joins TRBV11-2 to TRBJ2-4, with TRBD2 matching 13 bases. Germline CDR1 SGHAT, CDR2 FQNNGV. The CDR3 is made up of 17 amino acids. Unmatched junction bases numbered 6, after V lost 5 bases and J lost 2 bases. The DNA for the CDR3 is TGTGCCAGCAGCGAGTGGACTAGCGGGAGATCCAAAAACATTCAGTACTTC. It codes for CASSEWTSGRSKNIQYF. The whole variable domain, filled in from reference TRBV11-2 and TRBJ2-4, reads EAGVAQSPRYKIIEKRQSVAFWCNPISGHATLYWYQQILGQGPKLLIQFQNNGVVDDSQLPKDRFSAERLKGVDSTLKIQPAKLEDSAVYLCASSEWTSGRSKNIQYFGAGTRLSVL.